What follows are 25 T cell receptor beta chains derived from one specimen sequenced in a study of OX40 agonist ivuxolimab in advanced cancers. Generated by immunoSEQ multiplex PCR, the TCRdb table keeps only in-frame clones and is missing some. This repertoire shows 65,000 to 80,000 clones, 90% to 95% found once; its top ten account for less than 0.75%. Material: CD4+ or CD8+ T cells sorted from blood, obtained in a trial of the OX40 agonist ivuxolimab. The receptor set was obtained from an adult with an advanced solid tumor such as melanoma, head and neck, liver or kidney cancer.

Concerning this clone itself: The junction departs from the called germline gene at one end, perhaps through a read error. V usage is TRBV4-3 and J usage is TRBJ1-2, with D unclear. The length of the CDR3 is 14 residues. Germline-derived CDR1 and CDR2 are LGHNA and YSLEER. CDR3 coding DNA: TGCGCCGGCAGCCAAGACTTACGACTCTATGGCTACACCTTC. Translation: CAGSQDLRLYGYTF.

The chain uses TRBV7-3 and TRBJ2-2; no reliable D call. Trimming left V 1 base short and J 4 bases short, with 4 bases between. The CDR3 consists of 13 residues. CDR1 SGHTA and CDR2 FQGTGA come from the germline V gene. CDR3 loop: CASSLISTGELFF. CDR3 nucleotides: TGTGCCAGCAGCTTAATCAGCACCGGGGAGCTGTTTTTT. Drawing the rest from reference TRBV7-3 and TRBJ2-2, the complete variable domain is GAGVSQTPSNKVTEKGKYVELRCDPISGHTALYWYRQSLGQGPEFLIYFQGTGAADDSGLPNDRFFAVRPEGSVSTLKIQRTERGDSAVYLCASSLISTGELFFGEGSRLTVL.

The chain employs TRBV4-1 and TRBJ1-6; D not certain. Trimming stripped 0 bases from V and 9 bases from J, with 9 bases between. This CDR3 region has 14 residues. Germline-derived CDR1 and CDR2 are MGHRA and YSYEKL. This chain's CDR3 is CASSQDRVGSPLHF. CDR3 DNA: TGCGCCAGCAGCCAAGATCGGGTTGGTTCACCCCTCCACTTT.

V usage is TRBV9 and J usage is TRBJ1-2; 8 nucleotides line up with TRBD1. This CDR3 has 13 amino acids. CDR1 is SGDLS, CDR2 YYNGEE, per germline. V lost 4 bases and J lost 8; bases outside the gene matches: 7. For the CDR3, the DNA is TGTGCCAGCAGCAAGGACAGGGTAAACGGCTACACCTTC. As protein: CASSKDRVNGYTF.

The chain couples TRBV5-1 to TRBJ1-2; 11 nucleotides match TRBD1. Per germline, CDR1 SGHRS and CDR2 YFSETQ. V lost 4 bases, J lost 1 base, and 6 bases stayed unmatched. There are 16 residues in the CDR3. This CDR3 is CASSDGQGALNYGYTF. Written as DNA, the CDR3 is TGCGCCAGCAGCGACGGACAGGGGGCTCTTAACTATGGCTACACCTTC.

The chain combines TRBV30 with TRBJ2-2, with 9 bases identical to TRBD2. V trimming: 1 base; J trimming: 3 bases; junction bases outside the gene matches: 3. Germline lookup yields CDR1 GTSNPN and CDR2 SVGIG (reference sequence). This CDR3 has 15 residues. Written as DNA, the CDR3 is TGTGCCTGGAGTGGCGGGAGGGCCGACACCGGGGAGCTGTTTTTT. It is translated as CAWSGGRADTGELFF.

In this sample, this clone turned up once. The chain combines TRBV19 with TRBJ1-1; TRBD1 is a possible D gene (5 bases). Trimming removed 5 bases at V and 0 bases at J, with 16 bases between. The CDR3 runs 16 residues. Germline V gene sequence: CDR1 LNHDA, CDR2 SQIVND (reference sequence). The CDR3, as DNA: TGTGCCAGTAGTTACACTCAGGGAGGGATGAACACTGAAGCTTTCTTT. Protein: CASSYTQGGMNTEAFF.

The gene calls are TRBV5-4 and TRBJ2-7; no clear D. V was shortened by 2 bases and J by 4 bases, with 7 bases between the two germline ends. Germline V gene lookup returns CDR1 SGHNT and CDR2 YYREEE (reference sequence). The CDR3 sequence is 12 residues long. In DNA, the CDR3 is TGTGCCAGCAGCTTCGATCTGTACGAGCAGTACTTC. It yields the protein CASSFDLYEQYF.

V usage is TRBV5-6 and J usage is TRBJ2-5; D unresolved. Trimming took off 1 base at V and 5 bases at J, with 3 bases between the two ends. This CDR3 spans 11 amino acids. CDR1 and CDR2 (germline): SGHDT, YYEEEE. CDR3 sequence reads: CASSLMETQYF. The CDR3 bases are TGTGCCAGCAGCTTGATGGAGACCCAGTACTTC.

The rearrangement uses TRBV9 and TRBJ2-3; TRBD2 agrees at 8 bases. J gave up 4 bases and V 4 bases, and 11 bases lay outside the gene matches. Germline CDR1 and CDR2: SGDLS and YYNGEE. The CDR3 consists of 16 residues. The CDR3: CASSLLGLGNPDTQYF. For the CDR3, the DNA is TGTGCCAGCAGCCTCCTGGGACTAGGAAACCCAGATACGCAGTATTTT.

The rearrangement joins TRBV5-1 to TRBJ1-1; a weak D match, TRBD1 (5 bases). V lost 2 bases and J 2 bases, leaving 10 bases between the germline ends. Germline V lookup: CDR1 SGHRS, CDR2 YFSETQ. The CDR3 loop spans 14 amino acids. The CDR3 loop reads CASSFQGGNTEAFF. The CDR3 DNA reads as TGCGCCAGCAGCTTCCAGGGAGGCAACACTGAAGCTTTCTTT.

The chain joins TRBV6-1 to TRBJ1-2; no reliable D call. The CDR3 has 13 amino acids. The ends were cut back, 6 bases at V and 4 bases at J, with 12 bases in the middle. The V gene's germline CDR1 is MNHNS and CDR2 SASEGT. The CDR3 bases are TGTGCCAGCAGAGCTTGGGAGGGCTATGGCTACACCTTC. Its protein product is CASRAWEGYGYTF.

J is TRBJ2-7 and V is TRBV20-1; D gene unclear. Per germline, CDR1 DFQATT and CDR2 SNEGSKA (reference sequence). V was cut by 0 bases and J by 2 bases, with 2 bases left in between. The CDR3 has 11 residues. CDR3: CSARETYEQYF. The CDR3 bases are TGCAGTGCTAGAGAGACCTACGAGCAGTACTTC.

This clone was detected only a few times. The J gene is TRBJ2-4, the V gene TRBV4-3; 9 nucleotides line up with TRBD1. The germline V gene has CDR1 LGHNA and CDR2 YSLEER. The junction had 8 bases not matched to a gene; V was cut back by 3 bases and J by 8 bases. There are 15 residues in the CDR3. DNA for the CDR3: TGCGCCAGCAGCCAGGGGACAGGGACGGTAGACATTCAGTACTTC. It encodes CASSQGTGTVDIQYF.

The chain joins TRBV28 to TRBJ2-7; 7 bases match TRBD2. V was clipped by 6 bases and J by 3 bases; unmatched bases: 17. The CDR3 consists of 17 residues. Germline V CDR1 and CDR2: MDHEN, SYDVKM. CDR3 nucleotide sequence: TGTGCCAGCAGCTCCCAACTCCTAGCGGCCCATGGCTACGAGCAGTACTTC. It translates to CASSSQLLAAHGYEQYF.

This clone was found a few times. The rearrangement uses TRBV19 and TRBJ1-5; maybe TRBD1 (6 bases). Per the germline V gene, CDR1 is LNHDA and CDR2 is SQIVND (reference sequence). Trimming pared 8 bases from V and 0 bases from J, leaving 11 bases between. There are 14 residues in the CDR3. The CDR3 DNA is TGTGCCAGTGGGGGGCAGAGTAGCAATCAGCCCCAGCATTTT. Amino acids: CASGGQSSNQPQHF.

The gene calls are TRBV27 and TRBJ2-1; D call uncertain. CDR3 length: 12 residues. Trimming took 7 bases from V and 8 from J, leaving 12 bases between them. Per the germline V gene, CDR1 is MNHEY and CDR2 is SMNVEV (reference sequence). CDR3 protein: CASISRSYEQFF. For the CDR3, the DNA is TGTGCCAGCATATCCAGGTCTTATGAGCAGTTCTTC.

The CDR3 reads CASRNTGANYGYTF. The CDR3 nucleotides are TGTGCCAGCAGGAACACCGGCGCTAACTATGGCTACACCTTC. This chain joins TRBV27 and TRBJ1-2; D gene unclear. The CDR3 length is 14 residues. The V end lost 6 bases, the J end lost 0 bases, and 11 bases lay between the germline ends. Per the germline V gene, CDR1 is MNHEY and CDR2 is SMNVEV (reference sequence).

The gene calls are TRBV7-2 and TRBJ2-1; D gene uncertain. This CDR3 is 11 amino acids long. V was cut by 3 bases and J by 3 bases, with 0 bases left in between. Germline V gene lookup returns CDR1 SGHTA and CDR2 FQGNSA. The CDR3 region has the DNA TGTGCCAGCAGCTTCTACAATGAGCAGTTCTTC. Amino acids: CASSFYNEQFF.

The J gene is TRBJ1-4, the V gene TRBV5-8; tentatively, D is TRBD1 (5 bases). The CDR3 is made up of 16 amino acids. Germline V gene lookup returns CDR1 SGHTS and CDR2 YDEGEE. V lost 4 bases and J lost 0, with 13 bases in between. CDR3 nucleotide sequence: TGTGCCAGCAGCGTAGAAACAGGAGCAACTAATGAAAAACTGTTTTTT. Protein sequence: CASSVETGATNEKLFF.

The V call is TRBV6-5, the J call TRBJ2-2, with 10 bases fitting TRBD1. The V gene's germline CDR1 is MNHEY and CDR2 SVGAGI. The CDR3 sequence is 15 residues long. J gave up 3 bases and V 4 bases, and 2 bases lay outside the gene matches. The CDR3 DNA follows: TGTGCCAGCAGTTTTGGGACAGGGGACACCGGGGAGCTGTTTTTT. Its protein is CASSFGTGDTGELFF.

The chain has TRBV7-9 and TRBJ1-4; D unclear. Germline V CDR1 and CDR2: SEHNR, FQNEAQ (reference sequence). Trimming left V 2 bases short and J 0 bases short, with 7 bases between. The CDR3 contains 15 residues. CDR3 DNA: TGTGCCAGCAGCTTACTCGGACCAACTAATGAAAAACTGTTTTTT. It encodes CASSLLGPTNEKLFF. Together with reference TRBV7-9 and TRBJ1-4, the CDR3 gives the full variable domain: DTGVSQNPRHKITKRGQNVTFRCDPISEHNRLYWYRQTLGQGPEFLTYFQNEAQLEKSRLLSDRFSAERPKGSFSTLEIQRTEQGDSAMYLCASSLLGPTNEKLFFGSGTQLSVL.

The chain joins TRBV19 to TRBJ2-7; TRBD2 might be the D (6 bases). There are 13 residues in the CDR3. The germline CDR1 and CDR2 sequences are LNHDA and SQIVND (reference sequence). Trimming shortened V by 5 bases and J by 2 bases, and 10 bases separated the two germline ends. DNA of the CDR3: TGTGCCAGTAGTCTACCGGGGGCCTACGAGCAGTACTTC. This encodes CASSLPGAYEQYF.

This sequence joins TRBV7-9 and TRBJ2-2; 8 nucleotides match TRBD2. The V gene's germline CDR1 is SEHNR and CDR2 FQNEAQ (reference sequence). Trimming removed 6 bases from V and 0 bases from J; junction bases left unmatched: 6. The CDR3 totals 16 residues. The DNA of the CDR3 is TGTGCCAGCAGTTATAGCGGGAACGCGAACACCGGGGAGCTGTTTTTT. This codes for CASSYSGNANTGELFF.

V and J are TRBV18 and TRBJ2-3; possible D gene TRBD2, 5 bases. The length of the CDR3 is 16 residues. Trimming left V 1 base short and J 0 bases short, with 11 bases between. Germline V gene sequence: CDR1 KGHSH, CDR2 LQKENI. The DNA for the CDR3 is TGTGCCAGCTCACCACTAGGACGGACTAGCACAGATACGCAGTATTTT. Translated: CASSPLGRTSTDTQYF. Full variable domain (outside the CDR3, taken from reference TRBV18 and TRBJ2-3): NAGVMQNPRHLVRRRGQEARLRCSPMKGHSHVYWYRQLPEEGLKFMVYLQKENIIDESGMPKERFSAEFPKEGPSILRIQQVVRGDSAAYFCASSPLGRTSTDTQYFGPGTRLTVL.